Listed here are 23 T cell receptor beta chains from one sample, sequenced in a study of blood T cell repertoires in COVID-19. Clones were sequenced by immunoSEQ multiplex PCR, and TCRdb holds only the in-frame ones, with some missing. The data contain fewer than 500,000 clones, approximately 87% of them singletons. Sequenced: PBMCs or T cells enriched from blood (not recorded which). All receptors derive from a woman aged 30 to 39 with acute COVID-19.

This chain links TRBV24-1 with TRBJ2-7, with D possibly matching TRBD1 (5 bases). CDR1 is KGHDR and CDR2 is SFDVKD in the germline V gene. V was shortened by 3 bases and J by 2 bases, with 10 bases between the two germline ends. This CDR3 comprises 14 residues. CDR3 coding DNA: TGTGCCACCAGTGATGGACAAAATACCTACGAGCAGTACTTC. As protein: CATSDGQNTYEQYF.

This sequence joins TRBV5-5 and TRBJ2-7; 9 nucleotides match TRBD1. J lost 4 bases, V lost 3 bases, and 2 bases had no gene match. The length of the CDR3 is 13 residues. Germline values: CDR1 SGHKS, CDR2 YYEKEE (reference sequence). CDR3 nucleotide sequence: TGTGCCAGCAGCTCGGGACAGGGTTACGAGCAGTACTTC. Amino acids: CASSSGQGYEQYF.

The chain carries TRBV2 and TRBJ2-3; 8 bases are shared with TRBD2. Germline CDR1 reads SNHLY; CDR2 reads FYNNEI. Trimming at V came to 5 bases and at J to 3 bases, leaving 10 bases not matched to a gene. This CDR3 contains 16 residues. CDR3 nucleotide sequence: TGTGCCAGCAGTCAAAGGCGGGGGGCCCAGACAGATACGCAGTATTTT. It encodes CASSQRRGAQTDTQYF.

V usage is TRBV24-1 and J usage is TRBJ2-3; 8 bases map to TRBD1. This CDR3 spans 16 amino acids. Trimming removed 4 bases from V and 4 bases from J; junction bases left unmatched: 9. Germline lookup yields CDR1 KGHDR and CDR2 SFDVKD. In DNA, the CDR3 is TGTGCCACCAGTGACCCCGCTTCGGACAGGGCAGATACGCAGTATTTT. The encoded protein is CATSDPASDRADTQYF.

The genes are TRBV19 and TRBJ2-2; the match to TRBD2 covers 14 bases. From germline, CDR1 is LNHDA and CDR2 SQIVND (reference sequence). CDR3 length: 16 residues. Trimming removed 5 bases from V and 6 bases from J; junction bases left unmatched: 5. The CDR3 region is CASSAPGLAGAGELFF. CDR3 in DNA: TGTGCCAGTAGTGCCCCGGGACTAGCGGGGGCCGGGGAGCTGTTTTTT.

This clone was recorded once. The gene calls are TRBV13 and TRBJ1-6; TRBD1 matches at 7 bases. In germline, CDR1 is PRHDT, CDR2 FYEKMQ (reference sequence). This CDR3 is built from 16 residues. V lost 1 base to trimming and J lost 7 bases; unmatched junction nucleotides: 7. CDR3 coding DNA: TGTGCCAGCAGCTTAGTGGGCAGGGGGGTAAATTCACCCCTCCACTTT. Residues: CASSLVGRGVNSPLHF. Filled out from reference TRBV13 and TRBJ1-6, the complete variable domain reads AAGVIQSPRHLIKEKRETATLKCYPIPRHDTVYWYQQGPGQDPQFLISFYEKMQSDKGSIPDRFSAQQFSDYHSELNMSSLELGDSALYFCASSLVGRGVNSPLHFGNGTRLTVT.

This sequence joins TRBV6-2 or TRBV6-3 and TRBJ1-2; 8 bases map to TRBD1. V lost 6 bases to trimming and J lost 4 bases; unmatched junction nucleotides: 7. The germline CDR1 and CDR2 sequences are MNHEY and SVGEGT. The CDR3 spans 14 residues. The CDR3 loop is CASSRQGIGYGYTF. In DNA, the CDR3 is TGTGCCAGCAGCCGACAGGGGATCGGCTATGGCTACACCTTC.

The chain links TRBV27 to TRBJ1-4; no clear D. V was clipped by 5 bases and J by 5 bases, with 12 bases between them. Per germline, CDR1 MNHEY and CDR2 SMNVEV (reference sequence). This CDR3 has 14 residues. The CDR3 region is CASSPRRGNEKLFF. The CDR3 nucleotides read TGTGCCAGCAGTCCCCGCCGCGGCAATGAAAAACTGTTTTTT.

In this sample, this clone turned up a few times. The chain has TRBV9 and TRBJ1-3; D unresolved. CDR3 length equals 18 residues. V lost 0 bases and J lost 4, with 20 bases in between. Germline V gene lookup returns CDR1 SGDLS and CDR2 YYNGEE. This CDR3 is CASSVGPWASSIGNTIYF. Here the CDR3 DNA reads TGTGCCAGCAGCGTAGGTCCATGGGCAAGTTCGATCGGAAACACCATATATTTT.

CDR3 sequence reads: CASSVGMWTSGGATDTQYF. The CDR3 region has the DNA TGTGCCAGCAGCGTAGGAATGTGGACTAGCGGGGGGGCAACAGATACGCAGTATTTT. The chain joins TRBV9 to TRBJ2-3, with 15 bases matching TRBD2. This CDR3 contains 19 residues. Germline V gene sequence: CDR1 SGDLS, CDR2 YYNGEE. The ends lost 0 bases at V and 3 bases at J; junction bases unmatched: 8.

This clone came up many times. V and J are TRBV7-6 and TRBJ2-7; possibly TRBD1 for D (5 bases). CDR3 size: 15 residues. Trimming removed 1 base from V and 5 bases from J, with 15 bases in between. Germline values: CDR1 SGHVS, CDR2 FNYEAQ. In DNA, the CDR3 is TGTGCCAGCAGCTTAGGTCCAGGGCGAGGCAACGAGCAGTACTTC. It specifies CASSLGPGRGNEQYF.

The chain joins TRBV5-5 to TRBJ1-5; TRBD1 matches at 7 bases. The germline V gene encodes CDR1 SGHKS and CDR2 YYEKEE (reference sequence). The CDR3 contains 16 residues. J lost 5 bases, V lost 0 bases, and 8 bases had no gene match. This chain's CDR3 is CASSLAGGQLYQPQHF. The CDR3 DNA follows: TGTGCCAGCAGCTTGGCCGGGGGACAGCTTTATCAGCCCCAGCATTTT.

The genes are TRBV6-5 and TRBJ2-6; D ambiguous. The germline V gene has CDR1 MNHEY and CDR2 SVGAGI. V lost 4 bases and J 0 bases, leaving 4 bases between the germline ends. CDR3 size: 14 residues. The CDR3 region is CASSWLSGANVLTF. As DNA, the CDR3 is TGTGCCAGCAGTTGGCTCTCTGGGGCCAACGTCCTGACTTTC.

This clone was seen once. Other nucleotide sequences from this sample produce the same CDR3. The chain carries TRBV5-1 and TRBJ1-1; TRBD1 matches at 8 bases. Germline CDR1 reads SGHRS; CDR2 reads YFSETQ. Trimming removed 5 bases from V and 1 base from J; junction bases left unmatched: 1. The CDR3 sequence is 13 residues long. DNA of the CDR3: TGCGCCAGCAGAGGACAGGGGAACACTGAAGCTTTCTTT. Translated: CASRGQGNTEAFF.

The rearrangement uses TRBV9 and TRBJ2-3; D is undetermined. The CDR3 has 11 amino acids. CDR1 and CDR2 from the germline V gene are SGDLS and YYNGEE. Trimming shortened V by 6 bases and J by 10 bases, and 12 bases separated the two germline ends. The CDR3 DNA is TGTGCCAGCATCCTGCCGGTGGCGCAGTATTTT. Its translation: CASILPVAQYF.

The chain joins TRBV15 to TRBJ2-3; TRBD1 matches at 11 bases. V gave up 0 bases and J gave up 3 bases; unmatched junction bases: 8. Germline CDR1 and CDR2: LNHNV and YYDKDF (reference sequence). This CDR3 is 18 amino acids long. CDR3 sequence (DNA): TGTGCCACCAGCAGAGACCCTACCGGGACAGGGGGGACAGATACGCAGTATTTT. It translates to CATSRDPTGTGGTDTQYF. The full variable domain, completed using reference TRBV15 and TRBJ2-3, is DAMVIQNPRYQVTQFGKPVTLSCSQTLNHNVMYWYQQKSSQAPKLLFHYYDKDFNNEADTPDNFQSRRPNTSFCFLDIRSPGLGDTAMYLCATSRDPTGTGGTDTQYFGPGTRLTVL.

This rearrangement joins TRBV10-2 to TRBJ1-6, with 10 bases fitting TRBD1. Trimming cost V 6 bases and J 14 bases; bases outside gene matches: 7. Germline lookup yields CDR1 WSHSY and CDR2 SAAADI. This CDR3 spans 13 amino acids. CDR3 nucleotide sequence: TGCGCCAGCAGGGGACAGGGGTCTGATTCCCTCCACTTT. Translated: CASRGQGSDSLHF.

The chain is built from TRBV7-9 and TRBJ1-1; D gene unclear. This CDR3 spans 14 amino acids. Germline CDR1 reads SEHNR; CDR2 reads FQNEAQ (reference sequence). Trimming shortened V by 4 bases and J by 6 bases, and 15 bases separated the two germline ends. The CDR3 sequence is CASSSTTRVAEAFF. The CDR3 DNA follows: TGTGCCAGCAGCTCAACTACGAGGGTAGCTGAAGCTTTCTTT.

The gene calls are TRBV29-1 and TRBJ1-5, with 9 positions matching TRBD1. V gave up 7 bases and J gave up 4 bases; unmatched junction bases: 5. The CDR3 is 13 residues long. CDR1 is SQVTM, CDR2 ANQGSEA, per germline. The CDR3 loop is CSARTGANQPQHF. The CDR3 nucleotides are TGCAGCGCCCGGACAGGGGCAAATCAGCCCCAGCATTTT.

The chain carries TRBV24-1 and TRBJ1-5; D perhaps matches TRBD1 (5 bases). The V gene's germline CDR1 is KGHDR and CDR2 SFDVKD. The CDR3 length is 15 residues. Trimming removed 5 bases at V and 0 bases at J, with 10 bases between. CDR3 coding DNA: TGTGCCACCAGTGGGGGGGGAATTAGCAATCAGCCCCAGCATTTT. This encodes CATSGGGISNQPQHF.

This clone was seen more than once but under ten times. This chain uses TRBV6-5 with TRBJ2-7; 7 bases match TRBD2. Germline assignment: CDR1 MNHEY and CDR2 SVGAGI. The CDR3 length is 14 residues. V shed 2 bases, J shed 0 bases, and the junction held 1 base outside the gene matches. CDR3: CASSYGGGSYEQYF. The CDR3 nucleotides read TGTGCCAGCAGTTACGGCGGGGGCTCCTACGAGCAGTACTTC.

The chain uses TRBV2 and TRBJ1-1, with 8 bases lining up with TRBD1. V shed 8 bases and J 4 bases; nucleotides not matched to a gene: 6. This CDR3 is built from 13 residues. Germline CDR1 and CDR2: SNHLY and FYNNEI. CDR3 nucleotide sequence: TGTGCCAGCTACACAGGGGGAACCACTGAAGCTTTCTTT. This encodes CASYTGGTTEAFF.

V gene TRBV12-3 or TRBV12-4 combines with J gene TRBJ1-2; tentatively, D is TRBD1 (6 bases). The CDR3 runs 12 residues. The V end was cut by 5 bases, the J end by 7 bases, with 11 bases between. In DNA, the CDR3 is TGTGCCAGCAGTCCAGGACAGCGTGGCTACACCTTC. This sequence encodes CASSPGQRGYTF.